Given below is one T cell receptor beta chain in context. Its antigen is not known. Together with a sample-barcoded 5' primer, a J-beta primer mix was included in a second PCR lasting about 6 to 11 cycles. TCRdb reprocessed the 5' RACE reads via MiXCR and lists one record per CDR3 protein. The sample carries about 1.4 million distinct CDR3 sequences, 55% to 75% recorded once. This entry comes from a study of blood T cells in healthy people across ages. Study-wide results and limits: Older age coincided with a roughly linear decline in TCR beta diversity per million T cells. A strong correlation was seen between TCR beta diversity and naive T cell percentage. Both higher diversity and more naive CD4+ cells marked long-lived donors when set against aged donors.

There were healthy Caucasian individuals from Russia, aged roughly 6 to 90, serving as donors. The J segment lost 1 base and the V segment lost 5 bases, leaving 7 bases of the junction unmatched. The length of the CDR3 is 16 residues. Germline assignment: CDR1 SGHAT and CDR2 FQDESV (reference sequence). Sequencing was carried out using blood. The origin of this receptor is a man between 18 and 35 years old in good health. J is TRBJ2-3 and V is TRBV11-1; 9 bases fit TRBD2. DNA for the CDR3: TGTGCCAGCAGCCGCCGAATAGCGGGGGGCACAGATACGCAGTATTTT. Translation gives CASSRRIAGGTDTQYF.